The 20 T cell receptor beta chains listed next were all sequenced from one sample in a study of T-cell reconstitution after alpha-beta-depleted transplantation in children. Preparation of the TCRbeta library was carried out with unique molecular identifiers. A single record per CDR3 protein comes from TCRdb applying MiXCR to the PCR reads. Of approximately 400,000 distinct CDR3 sequences listed, about a sixth were seen once; the top ten hold 25% to 35%. The source material was PBMCs, mostly from graft donor cells, sampled 360 days after TCRalphabeta/CD19-depleted stem cell transplant. The source of these receptors is a boy under three years old who had a stem cell transplant for Wiskott-Aldrich syndrome, so the T cells may come from the graft donor.

This clonotype appeared a few times. The chain has TRBV4-3 and TRBJ2-2; TRBD1 aligns across 10 bases. The CDR3 contains 17 residues. V shed 5 bases and J 7 bases; nucleotides not matched to a gene: 13. CDR1 LGHNA and CDR2 YSLEER come from the germline V gene. The CDR3 sequence: CASSAFPGTGVDGELFF. The DNA of the CDR3 is TGCGCCAGCAGCGCTTTTCCCGGGACAGGGGTTGACGGGGAGCTGTTTTTT.

This clonotype has only a few counts. This rearrangement joins TRBV19 to TRBJ2-2; unclear D gene. The germline V gene has CDR1 LNHDA and CDR2 SQIVND (reference sequence). The ends were cut back, 4 bases at V and 6 bases at J, with 9 bases in the middle. The CDR3 contains 13 residues. CDR3 in DNA: TGTGCCAGTAGTACCCTTATAGCCGGGGAGCTGTTTTTT. Its protein is CASSTLIAGELFF.

V gene TRBV20-1 combines with J gene TRBJ2-7; 8 bases agree with TRBD2. CDR3 size: 13 residues. CDR1 DFQATT and CDR2 SNEGSKA come from the germline V gene (reference sequence). Unmatched junction bases numbered 1, after V lost 3 bases and J lost 0 bases. The CDR3 nucleotides are TGCAGTGCTAGGGGACTAGTCTCCTACGAGCAGTACTTC. Translated: CSARGLVSYEQYF.

This clonotype was detected only a few times. The V call is TRBV18, the J call TRBJ2-3; D not certain. Germline CDR1 is KGHSH and CDR2 is LQKENI. V dropped 0 bases and J dropped 6 bases, with 7 bases sitting between them. CDR3 length equals 13 residues. Here the CDR3 reads CASSPPGRDTQYF. As DNA, the CDR3 is TGTGCCAGCTCACCACCGGGCAGGGATACGCAGTATTTT.

The chain combines TRBV20-1 with TRBJ2-7, with 10 positions matching TRBD1. Germline loops: CDR1 DFQATT, CDR2 SNEGSKA (reference sequence). Unmatched junction bases numbered 4, after V lost 6 bases and J lost 2 bases. The CDR3 runs to 13 residues. CDR3 bases: TGCAGTGCAGGGACAGGGGTGGCCTACGAGCAGTACTTC. This translates into CSAGTGVAYEQYF.

The chain has TRBV9 and TRBJ1-6; TRBD1 matches at 10 bases. After removal of 0 bases from V and 11 bases from J, the junction contained 5 bases not matched to a gene. Germline V gene sequence: CDR1 SGDLS, CDR2 YYNGEE. The CDR3 is 15 residues long. CDR3 residues: CASSVEGTGVAPLHF. CDR3 sequence (DNA): TGTGCCAGCAGCGTAGAAGGGACAGGGGTGGCACCCCTCCACTTT. The whole variable domain, filled in from reference TRBV9 and TRBJ1-6, reads DSGVTQTPKHLITATGQRVTLRCSPRSGDLSVYWYQQSLDQGLQFLIQYYNGEERAKGNILERFSAQQFPDLHSELNLSSLELGDSALYFCASSVEGTGVAPLHFGNGTRLTVT.

V usage is TRBV7-9 and J usage is TRBJ2-1; 9 bases align to TRBD2. The germline V gene encodes CDR1 SEHNR and CDR2 FQNEAQ (reference sequence). Losses at the gene ends were 3 bases for V and 7 bases for J; bases not matched to a gene: 10. The length of the CDR3 is 16 residues. This CDR3 reads CASSFAPSGTRNEQFF. CDR3 DNA: TGTGCCAGCAGCTTCGCCCCTAGCGGGACCAGAAATGAGCAGTTCTTC.

Only a few counts were recorded for this clonotype. The chain employs TRBV21-1 and TRBJ2-3. TRBV21-1 is marked as a pseudogene. CDR3 length equals 13 residues. The CDR3 DNA reads as TGTGCCAGCAGCGAACGGTGCACAGATACGCAGTATTTT. This translates into CASSERCTDTQYF.

The genes are TRBV10-3 and TRBJ2-3; D may be TRBD2 (5 bases). V was shortened by 11 bases and J by 2 bases, with 26 bases between the two germline ends. This CDR3 comprises 17 residues. Germline CDR1 reads ENHRY; CDR2 reads SYGVKD. The CDR3: CAAGLESSRLFTDTQYF. DNA for the CDR3: TGTGCCGCTGGGTTGGAATCTAGTAGACTATTCACAGATACGCAGTATTTT.

V and J are TRBV12-3 or TRBV12-4 and TRBJ1-5; D unresolved. The CDR3 length is 15 residues. V was pared by 3 bases and J by 1 base, with 10 bases between. The CDR3 region is CASSFSRGSNQPQHF. In DNA form, the CDR3 reads TGTGCCAGCAGTTTCTCTCGAGGGAGCAATCAGCCCCAGCATTTT.

This clonotype occurred a few times. V usage is TRBV20-1 and J usage is TRBJ2-7; TRBD1 matches 10 bases. The V segment lost 2 bases and the J segment 5 bases; nucleotides outside the gene matches: 6. This CDR3 contains 14 residues. Germline assignment: CDR1 DFQATT and CDR2 SNEGSKA (reference sequence). The CDR3 DNA reads as TGCAGTGCTAGACCTATGGGACAGGGGAACGAGCAGTACTTC. Its translation: CSARPMGQGNEQYF.

V and J are TRBV7-9 and TRBJ2-3; D not certain. There are 15 residues in the CDR3. V lost 5 bases and J 1 base, leaving 13 bases between the germline ends. Germline CDR1 reads SEHNR; CDR2 reads FQNEAQ (reference sequence). The CDR3 sequence is CASSVDRLGTDTQYF. The DNA for the CDR3 is TGTGCCAGCAGCGTCGATCGACTGGGCACAGATACGCAGTATTTT.

This clonotype was observed a few times. This rearrangement joins TRBV7-6 to TRBJ2-7; D may be TRBD2 (5 bases). The CDR3 sequence is 12 residues long. The V gene lost 5 bases and the J gene lost 6 bases, with 11 bases spanning the gap. Germline-derived CDR1 and CDR2 are SGHVS and FNYEAQ. The CDR3 loop is CASSNGKGEQYF. In nucleotides, the CDR3 is TGTGCCAGCAGCAACGGGAAGGGCGAGCAGTACTTC.

CDR3 protein: CASSPGHLPYNEQFF. CDR3 bases: TGTGCCAGCAGTCCGGGACACCTACCTTACAATGAGCAGTTCTTC. The chain uses TRBV12-3 or TRBV12-4 and TRBJ2-1, with D maybe TRBD1 (6 bases). Trimming shortened V by 5 bases and J by 4 bases, and 15 bases separated the two germline ends. The CDR3 consists of 15 residues.

This clonotype came up a few times. The V and J genes are TRBV7-9 and TRBJ2-7; no reliable D call. Germline values: CDR1 SEHNR, CDR2 FQNEAQ (reference sequence). This CDR3 comprises 17 residues. Trimming pared 1 base from V and 0 bases from J, leaving 16 bases between. The CDR3 reads CASSLGFGVEASYEQYF. In nucleotides, the CDR3 is TGTGCCAGCAGCTTAGGCTTTGGAGTAGAGGCCTCCTACGAGCAGTACTTC.

This chain links TRBV2 with TRBJ2-2; no clear D. Trimming pared 4 bases from V and 4 bases from J, leaving 10 bases between. The CDR3 loop spans 14 amino acids. Germline CDR1 SNHLY, CDR2 FYNNEI. CDR3 amino acids: CASSGYLPTGELFF. Here the CDR3 DNA reads TGTGCCAGCAGTGGGTACCTTCCCACCGGGGAGCTGTTTTTT.

This clonotype showed up many times. The chain employs TRBV5-1 and TRBJ2-2; 9 nucleotides align to TRBD1. CDR3 length: 16 residues. Germline assignment: CDR1 SGHRS and CDR2 YFSETQ. J was trimmed by 5 bases and V by 4 bases; bases with no gene match: 9. CDR3 coding DNA: TGCGCCAGCAGCCAAACAGGGGGCGTAAGGACCGGGGAGCTGTTTTTT. It codes for CASSQTGGVRTGELFF.

J is TRBJ1-1 and V is TRBV7-2; D is possibly TRBD1 (5 bases). CDR3 size: 15 residues. Trimming left V 5 bases short and J 2 bases short, with 15 bases between. Germline CDR1 reads SGHTA; CDR2 reads FQGNSA. Here the CDR3 DNA reads TGTGCCAGCAGCACTCCGGGACGGAAAAACACTGAAGCTTTCTTT. It is translated as CASSTPGRKNTEAFF.

The sample holds many counts of this clonotype. The chain is built from TRBV12-3 or TRBV12-4 and TRBJ2-5, with D possibly matching TRBD2 (5 bases). V dropped 2 bases and J dropped 6 bases, with 13 bases sitting between them. This CDR3 region has 14 residues. The CDR3 sequence is CASSLHDEGKTQYF. CDR3 DNA sequence: TGTGCCAGCAGTTTACACGACGAGGGAAAGACCCAGTACTTC.

The gene calls are TRBV7-8 and TRBJ2-5, with 11 bases fitting TRBD2. The CDR3 sequence is 15 residues long. V shed 5 bases, J shed 5 bases, and the junction held 7 bases outside the gene matches. Germline V gene sequence: CDR1 SGHVS, CDR2 FQNEAQ. This chain's CDR3 is CASSAYRTSGETQYF. The DNA of the CDR3 is TGTGCCAGCAGCGCATACCGGACTAGCGGGGAGACCCAGTACTTC.